This entry concerns a single T cell receptor (beta chain). Its specificity is not known. This record comes from a study of cytomegalovirus exposure and HLA in healthy donors. Study details: A later analysis reported the 100 to 150 validation repertoires used the same platform as the approximately 660 first-cohort repertoires.

Sequencing was performed with immunoSEQ multiplex PCR; in TCRdb, only in-frame clones are kept and a portion is missing. Among under 200,000 clones listed, roughly 91% were seen once. The CDR3 is made up of 11 amino acids. V was pared by 4 bases and J by 6 bases, with 10 bases between. The germline V gene encodes CDR1 GTSNPN and CDR2 SVGIG (reference sequence). General study results and limits: In a later analysis, first-cohort TCR clusters were found to tend to co-occur in the approximately 120 validation repertoires. Using the classifier, cytomegalovirus status was reportedly diagnosed with high specificity and sensitivity.

The chain employs TRBV30 and TRBJ2-7, with D possibly matching TRBD1 (5 bases). The source is a woman between 18 and 29 years old in good health and CMV-seropositive. Sequencing input: PBMCs. The DNA for the CDR3 is TGTGCCTGGACAGGGTCCGTCGAGCAGTACTTC. Its translation is CAWTGSVEQYF.